This record covers a single TCR beta chain. Its target is not known. This sample is drawn from a study of OX40 agonist ivuxolimab in advanced cancers. Overall study: Ivuxolimab, an antibody that agonizes OX40 (CD134), was administered to the patients. Three patients had partial responses: one hepatocellular carcinoma, two cutaneous melanoma. The study's findings and limits: Expanded peripheral T cell antigen specificity was not determined. At doses 0.1 to 3.0 mg/kg, CD4+ and CD8+ clones expanded.

The CDR3 runs to 13 residues. Germline V gives CDR1 SGHRS, CDR2 YFSETQ. With 4 bases removed from V and 4 bases from J, the gap between germline ends came to 11 bases. Sequenced by immunoSEQ multiplex PCR; TCRdb stores in-frame clones only, minus some. The profile shows some 67,000 clones, roughly 85% of them singletons. The sequences come from CD4+ or CD8+ T cells sorted from blood, collected in a trial of the OX40 agonist ivuxolimab. The TCR was taken from an adult with an advanced solid tumor such as melanoma, head and neck, liver or kidney cancer. The chain combines TRBV5-1 with TRBJ1-1; weak D call: TRBD1 (5 bases). CDR3 amino acids: CASSGAGGTEAFF. DNA of the CDR3: TGCGCCAGCAGCGGGGCCGGAGGCACTGAAGCTTTCTTT.